This T cell receptor beta chain comes out of a study of T cell repertoires in cytomegalovirus infection. Whole-study context: CMV infection together with matching HLA type was indicated by public TCR beta signatures. Study-wide results and caveats: Clonotypes of TCR beta that were HLA-C-restricted and CMV-specific dominated the ex vivo response.

The V gene lost 3 bases and the J gene lost 4 bases, with 11 bases spanning the gap. The CDR3 runs 14 residues. Per germline, CDR1 LNHDA and CDR2 SQIVND (reference sequence). MiXCR was run by TCRdb on the reads, yielding one entry per CDR3 protein. The data contain 380,000 or so distinct CDR3 sequences, approximately 35% of them singletons. Many counts were recorded for this clonotype. Its antigen is not identified. This chain connects TRBV19 to TRBJ2-3; TRBD1 might be the D (5 bases). The source is a human donor in good health (CMV status not recorded). Some clones in this sample may be carry-over from other donors' samples. The sequencing used cultured PBMCs, collected from culture after CMV antigen stimulation. In nucleotides, the CDR3 is TGTGCCAGTAGTATCAGGAAGGGGCCAGATACGCAGTATTTT. Translation: CASSIRKGPDTQYF. Drawing the rest from reference TRBV19 and TRBJ2-3, the complete variable domain is DGGITQSPKYLFRKEGQNVTLSCEQNLNHDAMYWYRQDPGQGLRLIYYSQIVNDFQKGDIAEGYSVSREKKESFPLTVTSAQKNPTAFYLCASSIRKGPDTQYFGPGTRLTVL.